A single sample gave rise to the 24 T cell receptor beta chains below, sequenced in a study of T-cell reconstitution after alpha-beta-depleted transplantation in children (TCRdb year 2016). Libraries were built with PCR. The sequencing machine was an Illumina HiSeq 2500. TCR libraries were prepared with molecular barcoding, using unique molecular identifiers to normalize TCRbeta repertoire quantification. TCRdb ran its own pipeline on the public reads, namely fastp trimming at Q25 and MiXCR clone calling, and kept in-frame beta chains. Entries that share a CDR3 protein sequence are merged under the most common genes and DNA. The sample table shows about 300,000 distinct CDR3 sequences, and around 10% are seen once. Around 7.6% of the sample is in the top ten clones. The sample's treatment or condition label, decoded: allogeneic hematopoietic cell transplantation with graft depleted of TCRalphabeta T cells and CD19 B cells.

The material was PBMCs, obtained before TCRalphabeta/CD19-depleted stem cell transplant. The receptor source for this set is a boy in the first two years of life with acute myeloid leukemia, due to receive a stem cell transplant.

This clonotype was seen more than once but under ten times. This sequence joins TRBV5-1 and TRBJ2-3; D is possibly TRBD2 (6 bases). The V and J ends lost 2 bases and 2 bases respectively, with 18 bases between them. The germline CDR1 and CDR2 sequences are SGHRS and YFSETQ. The CDR3 runs 17 residues. The CDR3 nucleotides read TGCGCCAGCAGCTTTTATCGCGGGACCCCTTTCACAGATACGCAGTATTTT. Translated, it gives CASSFYRGTPFTDTQYF.

The chain employs TRBV5-1 and TRBJ2-3; 12 bases align to TRBD1. CDR3 length: 15 amino acids. Germline V gene sequence: CDR1 SGHRS, CDR2 YFSETQ. CDR3 protein: CDTQPGQGATDTQYF. Written as DNA, the CDR3 is TGCGACACACAACCGGGACAGGGGGCAACAGATACGCAGTATTTT.

This clonotype occurred many times. The CDR3 bases are TGCGCCAGCAGCTTCTCCGGAGAAAAACTGTTTTTT. This encodes CASSFSGEKLFF. V usage is TRBV5-1 and J usage is TRBJ1-4; no clear D. The V end was cut by 2 bases, the J end by 8 bases, with 7 bases between. Germline CDR1 reads SGHRS; CDR2 reads YFSETQ. The CDR3 is made up of 12 amino acids. Complete variable domain (other parts from reference TRBV5-1 and TRBJ1-4): KAGVTQTPRYLIKTRGQQVTLSCSPISGHRSVSWYQQTPGQGLQFLFEYFSETQRNKGNFPGRFSGRQFSNSRSEMNVSTLELGDSALYLCASSFSGEKLFFGSGTQLSVL.

This clonotype showed up just a few times. The rearrangement joins TRBV3-1 to TRBJ2-7; 8 positions match TRBD1. With 3 bases clipped from V and 5 bases from J, the junction kept 9 bases outside the gene matches. Looked up from germline, CDR1 is LGHDT and CDR2 is YNNKEL (reference sequence). The CDR3 totals 15 residues. The CDR3 DNA reads as TGTGCCAGCAGCCACCCACCAGGGGGCGGGAACGAGCAGTACTTC. Translating gives CASSHPPGGGNEQYF.

In this sample, this clonotype turned up many times. The chain is built from TRBV5-1 and TRBJ1-1; unclear D gene. Germline V CDR1 and CDR2: SGHRS, YFSETQ. The V and J ends lost 0 bases and 4 bases respectively, with 10 bases between them. This CDR3 spans 14 amino acids. The CDR3 region is CASSLDPSVTEAFF. The CDR3 bases are TGCGCCAGCAGCTTGGATCCCAGCGTCACTGAAGCTTTCTTT.

The sample holds a few counts of this clonotype. V and J are TRBV7-2 and TRBJ2-7, with D possibly TRBD1 on 5 matching bases. Germline V lookup: CDR1 SGHTA, CDR2 FQGNSA. The CDR3 is 17 residues long. V lost 3 bases and J lost 1, with 19 bases in between. The CDR3 DNA reads TGTGCCAGCAGCTTTCAGGCATGGGGCAGGGCGTCCTACGAGCAGTACTTC. This codes for CASSFQAWGRASYEQYF.

This clonotype was picked up many times. The V and J genes are TRBV5-1 and TRBJ2-3, with no clear D. With 4 bases removed from V and 6 bases from J, the gap between germline ends came to 9 bases. This CDR3 is built from 12 residues. Germline V gene sequence: CDR1 SGHRS, CDR2 YFSETQ. The CDR3 DNA follows: TGCGCCAGCAGCCTAATACCTGATACGCAGTATTTT. Translation: CASSLIPDTQYF.

This clonotype was picked up many times. The chain joins TRBV24-1 to TRBJ2-3; TRBD2 is a possible D gene (5 bases). The CDR3 is 15 residues long. Per the germline V gene, CDR1 is KGHDR and CDR2 is SFDVKD. V lost 4 bases, J lost 2 bases, and 12 bases lay in between. The CDR3 region has the DNA TGTGCCACCAGTGAACATCGGGATACCACAGATACGCAGTATTTT. It codes for CATSEHRDTTDTQYF.

This clonotype appeared many times. V usage is TRBV28 and J usage is TRBJ1-1; D is uncertain. The CDR3 is made up of 14 amino acids. Germline CDR1 MDHEN, CDR2 SYDVKM. V gave up 3 bases and J gave up 1 base, with 9 bases separating them. CDR3 bases: TGTGCCAGCAGTTTGATTGAGAAGAACACTGAAGCTTTCTTT. Translated, it gives CASSLIEKNTEAFF. Looking up the rest from reference TRBV28 and TRBJ1-1 gives the full variable domain: DVKVTQSSRYLVKRTGEKVFLECVQDMDHENMFWYRQDPGLGLRLIYFSYDVKMKEKGDIPEGYSVSREKKERFSLILESASTNQTSMYLCASSLIEKNTEAFFGQGTRLTVV.

The chain joins TRBV7-2 to TRBJ1-1, with a weak D call TRBD1 (5 bases). Germline values: CDR1 SGHTA, CDR2 FQGNSA. The CDR3 consists of 14 residues. V lost 1 base to trimming and J lost 5 bases, with 11 bases between them. Written as DNA, the CDR3 is TGTGCCAGCAGCTTAGTAGGGGTCAGAACTGAAGCTTTCTTT. Its translation: CASSLVGVRTEAFF. Drawing the rest from reference TRBV7-2 and TRBJ1-1, the complete variable domain is GAGVSQSPSNKVTEKGKDVELRCDPISGHTALYWYRQSLGQGLEFLIYFQGNSAPDKSGLPSDRFSAERTGGSVSTLTIQRTQQEDSAVYLCASSLVGVRTEAFFGQGTRLTVV.

With respect to this clonotype: A much more abundant neighbour one base away suggests this may be a read error. DNA of the CDR3: TGTGCCAGCAGCTTCGCGGGGAGCCTAAGGTCCTACGAGCAGTACTTC. This translates into CASSFAGSLRSYEQYF. V gene TRBV7-8 combines with J gene TRBJ2-7; D is possibly TRBD2 (6 bases). The CDR3 spans 16 residues. The ends were cut back, 3 bases at V and 1 base at J, with 16 bases in the middle. Germline V gene sequence: CDR1 SGHVS, CDR2 FQNEAQ.

In its sample, this clonotype was seen many times. The chain joins TRBV7-9 to TRBJ1-4, with TRBD1 matching over 7 bases. Per germline, CDR1 SEHNR and CDR2 FQNEAQ (reference sequence). The junction had 11 bases not matched to a gene; V was cut back by 5 bases and J by 8 bases. This CDR3 region has 15 residues. The CDR3 DNA reads as TGTGCCAGCAGCCGCACAGGGGCCTCTGAGGAAAAACTGTTTTTT. It specifies CASSRTGASEEKLFF.

This clonotype was found many times. This sequence joins TRBV6-1 and TRBJ2-7; perhaps TRBD1 as D (7 bases). This CDR3 comprises 14 residues. Germline CDR1 and CDR2: MNHNS and SASEGT. V lost 7 bases and J 3 bases, leaving 16 bases between the germline ends. The CDR3 loop is CASTPSGGIYEQYF. The CDR3 nucleotides are TGTGCCAGCACCCCCTCAGGGGGGATCTACGAGCAGTACTTC.

Ten or more counts support this clonotype. The chain combines TRBV5-1 with TRBJ1-2, with 7 bases identical to TRBD1. The germline gives CDR1 SGHRS, CDR2 YFSETQ. The CDR3 has 16 residues. Trimming at V came to 4 bases and at J to 8 bases, leaving 17 bases not matched to a gene. The CDR3 DNA reads TGCGCCAGCAGCCTGCAATTAGGGGGCGCGTGGAGAGGCTACACCTTC. It translates to CASSLQLGGAWRGYTF.

This clonotype was picked up many times. The rearrangement joins TRBV6-1 to TRBJ2-1; perhaps D is TRBD1 or TRBD2 (5 bases each). This CDR3 is 15 amino acids long. Germline V gene sequence: CDR1 MNHNS, CDR2 SASEGT. The ends were cut back, 10 bases at V and 2 bases at J, with 18 bases in the middle. For the CDR3, the DNA is TGTGCCACCATGGGACCCCTTGGGACCTACAATGAGCAGTTCTTC. The encoded protein is CATMGPLGTYNEQFF.

This clonotype came up many times. J is TRBJ1-4 and V is TRBV12-3 or TRBV12-4; 9 bases are shared with TRBD1. The CDR3 totals 15 residues. V shed 5 bases, J shed 5 bases, and the junction held 6 bases outside the gene matches. The CDR3 bases are TGTGCCAGCAGTAAGACAGGGGGAACCAATGAAAAACTGTTTTTT. Residues: CASSKTGGTNEKLFF.

This clonotype showed up many times. The chain employs TRBV11-2 and TRBJ1-2; a possible D gene is TRBD1 (5 bases). CDR3 length equals 17 residues. CDR1 is SGHAT and CDR2 is FQNNGV in the germline V gene. Trimming cost V 0 bases and J 2 bases, with 16 bases left between them. In nucleotides, the CDR3 is TGTGCCAGCAGCTTAGAAGGGTGGGTTGGGGGAAACTATGGCTACACCTTC. Protein sequence: CASSLEGWVGGNYGYTF.

There are many counts of this clonotype. This sequence joins TRBV20-1 and TRBJ2-3; TRBD2 agrees at 10 bases. The V gene end was trimmed by 6 bases and the J gene end by 5 bases; junction bases not matched to a gene: 5. Germline V gene data show CDR1 as DFQATT and CDR2 as SNEGSKA (reference sequence). The CDR3 is 13 residues long. This CDR3 is CSAEAGGVDTQYF. CDR3 coding DNA: TGCAGTGCAGAAGCGGGAGGGGTAGATACGCAGTATTTT.

Note on this clonotype: A much larger clone lies a single base off, so this may be a read error. In DNA form, the CDR3 reads TGTGCCACCACAGCGGACTACCAGCAGTACTTC. Amino acids: CATTADYQQYF. The chain employs TRBV7-8 and TRBJ2-7; tentative D call: TRBD2 (6 bases). From germline, CDR1 is SGHVS and CDR2 FQNEAQ. The CDR3 runs 11 residues.

This clonotype was seen ten or more times. CDR3 DNA sequence: TGTGCCAGCAGTTTACTCCGGGAGGCGGGAGATACGCAGTATTTT. This gives the protein CASSLLREAGDTQYF. V usage is TRBV28 and J usage is TRBJ2-3; 7 nucleotides align to TRBD2. This CDR3 contains 15 residues. Germline values: CDR1 MDHEN, CDR2 SYDVKM. The V gene end was trimmed by 2 bases and the J gene end by 5 bases; junction bases not matched to a gene: 7.

This clonotype was recorded a few times. The chain couples TRBV11-3 to TRBJ2-2; 10 bases are shared with TRBD1. The CDR3 totals 19 residues. Germline V gives CDR1 SGHNT, CDR2 YENEEA. The V segment lost 1 base and the J segment 0 bases; nucleotides outside the gene matches: 8. The DNA of the CDR3 is TGTGCCAGCAGCTTAGTCCCGGGACAGGGGCCCTCGAACACCGGGGAGCTGTTTTTT. Translated, it gives CASSLVPGQGPSNTGELFF.

The V and J genes are TRBV20-1 and TRBJ2-5; possibly TRBD2 for D (5 bases). V lost 1 base and J 5 bases, leaving 23 bases between the germline ends. Germline V lookup: CDR1 DFQATT, CDR2 SNEGSKA (reference sequence). The length of the CDR3 is 17 residues. The CDR3 region is CSARARMASPAWETQYF. In DNA, the CDR3 is TGCAGTGCTAGAGCCCGGATGGCTAGCCCAGCCTGGGAGACCCAGTACTTC.

This chain uses TRBV18 with TRBJ2-7; possibly TRBD1 for D (5 bases). V was trimmed by 2 bases and J by 2 bases, leaving 13 bases between them. Germline-derived CDR1 and CDR2 are KGHSH and LQKENI. The CDR3 is 15 residues long. The CDR3 bases are TGTGCCAGCTCACCATCAAAAGGGGCTGCCTACGAGCAGTACTTC. Its protein is CASSPSKGAAYEQYF.

This clonotype has ten or more counts. The chain links TRBV11-2 to TRBJ2-3; a weak D match, TRBD2 (6 bases). Between the trimmed V and J ends, which lost 2 bases and 0 bases, there was a span of 12 bases. Germline CDR1 SGHAT, CDR2 FQNNGV. CDR3 length: 16 amino acids. For the CDR3, the DNA is TGTGCCAGCAGCTTAAGTGGGGACTCTAGCACAGATACGCAGTATTTT. Translation: CASSLSGDSSTDTQYF.